The rows below give T cell receptor beta chains drawn from one sample of a study of T cell changes during pregnancy in multiple sclerosis. Assay used: immunoSEQ multiplex PCR; TCRdb lists only in-frame clones, some missing. The data show tens of thousands of clones, with about 85% seen just once and about 3% held by the top ten. The source material was peripheral blood, sampled before pregnancy. These receptors were taken from a female donor with multiple sclerosis, enrolled in a pregnancy study. CDR3s include the opening cysteine and the closing phenylalanine or tryptophan. The D gene is left open where the match is weak. Rows may omit the clone size; those that give it use once, few, many or a size class.

d_call,clone_size,v_call,j_call,cdr3_aa,cdr3_nt
NA,NA,TRBV4-3,TRBJ1-1,CASSLSAGAEAFF,TGCGCCAGCAGCCTCAGTGCCGGGGCTGAAGCTTTCTTT
NA,NA,TRBV6-5,TRBJ1-2,CASSYRQENGYTF,TGTGCCAGCAGTTACCGTCAGGAAAATGGCTACACCTTC
NA,NA,TRBV11-2,TRBJ1-5,CASSLDGGNQPQHF,TGTGCCAGCAGCTTAGACGGGGGCAATCAGCCCCAGCATTTT
NA,NA,TRBV6-5,TRBJ1-3,CASSPQDGGNTIYF,TGTGCCAGCAGTCCCCAAGACGGGGGAAACACCATATATTTT
TRBD1,NA,TRBV19,TRBJ2-1,CASSRGQGSYNEQFF,TGTGCCAGTAGCCGGGGACAGGGTTCCTACAATGAGCAGTTCTTC
NA,NA,TRBV11-2,TRBJ2-7,CASSKLQVAYEQYF,TGTGCCAGCAGCAAGTTACAGGTGGCCTACGAGCAGTACTTC
TRBD1,NA,TRBV4-2,TRBJ1-4,CASSQDWGGQGNEKLFF,TGTGCCAGCAGCCAAGACTGGGGGGGACAGGGGAATGAAAAACTGTTTTTT
TRBD1,NA,TRBV15,TRBJ1-5,CATSRDPGQLTWQPQHF,TGTGCCACCAGCAGAGATCCGGGACAGCTAACCTGGCAGCCCCAGCATTTT
NA,few,TRBV30,TRBJ1-5,CAWSVTGDSNQPQHF,TGTGCCTGGAGTGTAACCGGAGATAGCAATCAGCCCCAGCATTTT
NA,NA,TRBV29-1,TRBJ1-1,CSVELGTMNTEAFF,TGCAGCGTTGAGCTAGGTACTATGAACACTGAAGCTTTCTTT
NA,NA,TRBV6-1,TRBJ2-3,CASTRERLTDTQYF,TGTGCCAGCACTCGCGAGCGGCTGACAGATACGCAGTATTTT
TRBD2,NA,TRBV6-1,TRBJ2-1,CASSEASGSYNEQFF,TGTGCCAGCAGTGAAGCTAGCGGGAGCTACAATGAGCAGTTCTTC
TRBD1,NA,TRBV7-8,TRBJ2-2,CASSSSSAKTGITGELFF,TGTGCCAGCAGCTCCAGCTCGGCAAAGACAGGGATCACCGGGGAGCTGTTTTTT
TRBD1,few,TRBV30,TRBJ1-4,CAWTGQGNEKLFF,TGTGCCTGGACGGGACAGGGGAATGAAAAACTGTTTTTT
NA,NA,TRBV5-6,TRBJ2-5,CASSFLSGEETQYF,TGTGCCAGCAGCTTTTTGTCAGGGGAAGAGACCCAGTACTTC
NA,once,TRBV27,TRBJ2-2,CASGRNTGELFF,TGTGCCAGTGGGAGGAACACCGGGGAGCTGTTTTTT
NA,few,TRBV11-2,TRBJ1-3,CASSFEGNTIYF,TGTGCCAGCAGCTTCGAGGGAAACACCATATATTTT
NA,NA,TRBV5-6,TRBJ2-6,CASSIDSRSPHVLTF,TGTGCCAGCAGTATCGACAGCCGATCCCCTCACGTCCTGACTTTC
NA,once,TRBV5-1,TRBJ1-2,CASSLDGVNTF,TGCGCCAGCAGCTTGGACGGAGTGAACACCTTC
NA,NA,TRBV9,TRBJ2-5,CASSGTGFSQETQYF,TGTGCCAGCAGCGGAACAGGGTTCTCCCAAGAGACCCAGTACTTC
NA,NA,TRBV6-1,TRBJ1-2,CASSGPRGIDGYTF,TGTGCCAGCAGTGGACCCAGGGGAATCGATGGCTACACCTTC
NA,once,TRBV7-9,TRBJ2-4,CASSFSAPAKNIQYF,TGTGCCAGCAGCTTTAGCGCCCCGGCGAAAAACATTCAGTACTTC
TRBD1,NA,TRBV30,TRBJ1-2,CAWSEGQNYGYTF,TGTGCCTGGAGCGAGGGACAGAACTATGGCTACACCTTC
NA,NA,TRBV7-8,TRBJ1-1,CASSLGGFAEAFF,TGTGCCAGCAGCTTAGGGGGCTTCGCTGAAGCTTTCTTT
TRBD2,NA,TRBV5-1,TRBJ2-7,CASSLGTSGGLLYSEQYF,TGCGCCAGCAGCTTAGGGACTAGCGGAGGTCTTCTGTACTCCGAGCAGTACTTC
NA,few,TRBV11-2,TRBJ1-1,CASSRQRSGEAFF,TGTGCCAGCAGCCGCCAACGCTCAGGGGAAGCTTTCTTT
TRBD1,once,TRBV7-3,TRBJ1-2,CASSRTGVVGGYTF,TGTGCCAGCAGCCGAACAGGGGTTGTGGGGGGCTACACCTTC
TRBD2,NA,TRBV6-6,TRBJ2-3,CASGAGDTDTQYF,TGTGCCAGCGGGGCGGGGGACACAGATACGCAGTATTTT
TRBD2,NA,TRBV7-9,TRBJ2-1,CASSLVGGGPYNEQFF,TGTGCCAGCAGCTTAGTCGGGGGGGGGCCTTACAATGAGCAGTTCTTC
TRBD1,NA,TRBV7-6,TRBJ1-1,CASSAYRGGNTEAFF,TGTGCCAGCAGCGCATACAGGGGGGGGAACACTGAAGCTTTCTTT
NA,NA,TRBV4-1,TRBJ1-3,CASSQVHWDSTSGNTIYF,TGCGCCAGCAGCCAAGTTCATTGGGACTCAACTTCTGGAAACACCATATATTTT
TRBD1,NA,TRBV5-1,TRBJ1-1,CASSARTGGNTEAFF,TGCGCCAGCAGCGCAAGAACAGGGGGGAACACTGAAGCTTTCTTT
NA,NA,TRBV27,TRBJ2-2,CASTGRFGVTGELFF,TGTGCCTCAACCGGTAGGTTCGGGGTCACCGGGGAGCTGTTTTTT
TRBD2,NA,TRBV4-2,TRBJ2-3,CASSQVGTSGRFTDTQYF,TGTGCCAGCAGCCAAGTAGGGACTAGCGGGAGATTTACAGATACGCAGTATTTT
NA,NA,TRBV18,TRBJ2-1,CASSPVGGPYNEQFF,TGTGCCAGCTCACCGGTGGGAGGACCCTACAATGAGCAGTTCTTC
TRBD1,NA,TRBV4-2,TRBJ1-3,CASSIRGQGLKAGSGNTIYF,TGTGCCAGCAGCATAAGAGGACAGGGGTTAAAGGCTGGCTCTGGAAACACCATATATTTT
TRBD2,NA,TRBV5-8,TRBJ2-3,CASSGAAGAGTDTQYF,TGTGCCAGCAGCGGGGCAGCGGGAGCCGGGACAGATACGCAGTATTTT
NA,NA,TRBV6-6,TRBJ1-1,CASSPPVMNTEAFF,TGTGCCAGCAGCCCGCCAGTCATGAACACTGAAGCTTTCTTT
NA,NA,TRBV6-5,TRBJ2-2,CASSYAGANTGELFF,TGTGCCAGCAGTTACGCGGGTGCGAACACCGGGGAGCTGTTTTTT
NA,once,TRBV18,TRBJ2-2,CASSPRLDTGELFF,TGTGCCAGCTCACCCCGGTTAGACACCGGGGAGCTGTTTTTT